This entry lists 31 T cell receptor beta chains sequenced from one sample in a study of OX40 agonist ivuxolimab in advanced cancers. TCRdb's copy holds only in-frame clones and misses some; the assay was immunoSEQ multiplex PCR. Found here are about 82,000 clones, 92% of them singletons; the top ten hold roughly 0.6%. The sample in question was CD4+ or CD8+ T cells sorted from blood, obtained in a trial of the OX40 agonist ivuxolimab. These receptor sequences come from an adult with an advanced solid tumor such as melanoma, head and neck, liver or kidney cancer.

V and J are TRBV5-1 and TRBJ1-1; possible D gene TRBD1, 5 bases. The CDR3 loop spans 14 amino acids. The germline V and J ends were trimmed by 4 bases and 4 bases, with 14 bases remaining between them. Germline V CDR1 and CDR2: SGHRS, YFSETQ. For the CDR3, the DNA is TGCGCCAGCAGCCCGGTCCGACAGACCACTGAAGCTTTCTTT. It yields the protein CASSPVRQTTEAFF. Together with reference TRBV5-1 and TRBJ1-1, the CDR3 gives the full variable domain: KAGVTQTPRYLIKTRGQQVTLSCSPISGHRSVSWYQQTPGQGLQFLFEYFSETQRNKGNFPGRFSGRQFSNSRSEMNVSTLELGDSALYLCASSPVRQTTEAFFGQGTRLTVV.

The sample holds one count of this clone. This chain uses TRBV9 with TRBJ2-7; possibly TRBD2 for D (6 bases). Trimming stripped 4 bases from V and 1 base from J, with 9 bases between. The CDR3 is made up of 13 amino acids. Germline V lookup: CDR1 SGDLS, CDR2 YYNGEE. The DNA for the CDR3 is TGTGCCAGCAGCCCGGGGGTATCCTACGAGCAGTACTTC. As protein: CASSPGVSYEQYF.

This clone was seen more than once but under ten times. This sequence joins TRBV5-8 and TRBJ2-2, with TRBD2 as a possible D gene (6 bases). The CDR3 loop spans 13 amino acids. Germline loops: CDR1 SGHTS, CDR2 YDEGEE. Trimming took off 2 bases at V and 6 bases at J, with 8 bases between the two ends. The CDR3 loop is CASSFRESGELFF. The CDR3 nucleotides read TGTGCCAGCAGCTTTCGGGAGTCCGGGGAGCTGTTTTTT.

This chain uses TRBV7-8 with TRBJ2-3; 13 bases are a match to TRBD2. The CDR3 covers 16 residues. J gave up 6 bases and V 5 bases, and 8 bases lay outside the gene matches. CDR1 and CDR2 (germline): SGHVS, FQNEAQ. CDR3: CASSGGTSGTLDTQYF. DNA of the CDR3: TGTGCCAGCAGCGGGGGGACTAGCGGGACCCTCGATACGCAGTATTTT.

The chain uses TRBV6-1 and TRBJ2-7; TRBD2 agrees at 7 bases. V trimming: 1 base; J trimming: 4 bases; junction bases outside the gene matches: 13. CDR1 MNHNS and CDR2 SASEGT come from the germline V gene. The CDR3 has 17 amino acids. In nucleotides, the CDR3 is TGTGCCAGCAGTGAAGGGCCTGGGACTAAGCTCAGATACGAGCAGTACTTC. It encodes CASSEGPGTKLRYEQYF.

The rearrangement joins TRBV10-3 to TRBJ2-7; TRBD2 matches at 8 bases. Germline V gene data show CDR1 as ENHRY and CDR2 as SYGVKD. This CDR3 is built from 15 residues. V dropped 3 bases and J dropped 2; count of bases not matched to a gene: 6. The CDR3 region is CAISDPSGSPYEQYF. The DNA for the CDR3 is TGTGCCATCAGTGACCCTAGCGGGTCCCCCTACGAGCAGTACTTC.

Of note for this clone: The same CDR3 is also encoded by other DNA sequences in this sample. This chain uses TRBV5-1 with TRBJ1-3; D is uncertain. This CDR3 is 14 amino acids long. V lost 0 bases and J lost 3, with 7 bases in between. Germline-derived CDR1 and CDR2 are SGHRS and YFSETQ. The CDR3 DNA follows: TGCGCCAGCAGCTTGGCTGGGTATGGAAACACCATATATTTT. It yields the protein CASSLAGYGNTIYF. Full variable domain (missing parts from reference TRBV5-1 and TRBJ1-3): KAGVTQTPRYLIKTRGQQVTLSCSPISGHRSVSWYQQTPGQGLQFLFEYFSETQRNKGNFPGRFSGRQFSNSRSEMNVSTLELGDSALYLCASSLAGYGNTIYFGEGSWLTVV.

The genes are TRBV7-6 and TRBJ1-2; 7 bases agree with TRBD1. The CDR3 runs to 15 residues. V trimming: 5 bases; J trimming: 0 bases; junction bases outside the gene matches: 6. CDR1 is SGHVS, CDR2 FNYEAQ, per germline. The CDR3 reads CASSRTGEANYGYTF. CDR3 coding DNA: TGTGCCAGCAGCCGCACAGGGGAAGCTAACTATGGCTACACCTTC.

CDR3 DNA sequence: TGCGCCAGCAGTCAGGGAGGGAAAAGCACAGATACGCAGTATTTT. Protein: CASSQGGKSTDTQYF. The rearrangement joins TRBV5-1 to TRBJ2-3; TRBD2 matches 7 bases. Germline CDR1 SGHRS, CDR2 YFSETQ. The junction had 6 bases not matched to a gene; V was cut back by 5 bases and J by 0 bases. There are 15 residues in the CDR3.

The chain joins TRBV18 to TRBJ2-7; 7 bases line up with TRBD2. Per the germline V gene, CDR1 is KGHSH and CDR2 is LQKENI. V was clipped by 3 bases and J by 3 bases; unmatched bases: 8. This CDR3 is built from 15 residues. The CDR3 is CASSPGAGRDYEQYF. Written as DNA, the CDR3 is TGTGCCAGCTCACCTGGAGCGGGGCGAGACTACGAGCAGTACTTC. The full variable domain, its missing parts supplied by reference TRBV18 and TRBJ2-7, is NAGVMQNPRHLVRRRGQEARLRCSPMKGHSHVYWYRQLPEEGLKFMVYLQKENIIDESGMPKERFSAEFPKEGPSILRIQQVVRGDSAAYFCASSPGAGRDYEQYFGPGTRLTVT.

This chain joins TRBV2 and TRBJ2-2; a weak D match, TRBD1 (5 bases). The CDR3 is made up of 12 amino acids. In germline, CDR1 is SNHLY, CDR2 FYNNEI. The V and J ends lost 10 bases and 8 bases respectively, with 14 bases between them. The CDR3 region has the DNA TGTGCCACCTCAGGGTCGGAGGGGGAGCTGTTTTTT. It encodes CATSGSEGELFF.

J is TRBJ2-1 and V is TRBV7-8; D may correspond to TRBD1 or TRBD2 (5 bases each). V was shortened by 5 bases and J by 7 bases, with 12 bases between the two germline ends. CDR1 and CDR2 from the germline V gene are SGHVS and FQNEAQ. CDR3 size: 13 residues. Written as DNA, the CDR3 is TGTGCCAGCAGCACGACGGGGCGGAATGAGCAGTTCTTC. This gives the protein CASSTTGRNEQFF. The whole variable domain, remainder taken from reference TRBV7-8 and TRBJ2-1, is GAGVSQSPRYKVAKRGQDVALRCDPISGHVSLFWYQQALGQGPEFLTYFQNEAQLDKSGLPSDRFFAERPEGSVSTLKIQRTQQEDSAVYLCASSTTGRNEQFFGPGTRLTVL.

This clone has a single count. The J gene is TRBJ2-7, the V gene TRBV10-1; no definite D call. V dropped 4 bases and J dropped 6 bases, with 16 bases sitting between them. This CDR3 has 14 amino acids. Germline CDR1 and CDR2: WNHNN and SYGVQD (reference sequence). In DNA, the CDR3 is TGCGCCAGCAGTGCTTCCTATGGGCTGACCGAGCAGTACTTC. Translated: CASSASYGLTEQYF.

V is TRBV5-1 and J is TRBJ1-4, with no clear D. Germline CDR1 SGHRS, CDR2 YFSETQ. There are 14 residues in the CDR3. The V end was cut by 4 bases, the J end by 0 bases, with 7 bases between. Written as DNA, the CDR3 is TGCGCCAGCAGCCCGAGATCAACTAATGAAAAACTGTTTTTT. Its translation: CASSPRSTNEKLFF.

The chain joins TRBV19 to TRBJ2-3, with a tentative D call TRBD2 (6 bases). Trimming shortened V by 3 bases and J by 2 bases, and 12 bases separated the two germline ends. This CDR3 contains 15 residues. The germline V gene encodes CDR1 LNHDA and CDR2 SQIVND (reference sequence). The CDR3: CASSIRRGITDTQYF. The CDR3 nucleotides read TGTGCCAGTAGTATCCGGAGGGGAATCACAGATACGCAGTATTTT.

This clone was seen just once. The chain joins TRBV5-7 to TRBJ1-5, with D tentatively TRBD1 (6 bases). TRBV5-7 is reported as an ORF; its role is uncertain. The CDR3 is 14 amino acids. Trimming shortened V by 0 bases and J by 9 bases, and 13 bases separated the two germline ends. CDR3 loop: CASSLEGGPTPQHF. The DNA for the CDR3 is TGTGCCAGCAGCTTGGAAGGGGGACCGACGCCCCAGCATTTT.

This rearrangement joins TRBV6-5 to TRBJ2-1; 11 bases align to TRBD2. The trim removed 4 bases at V and 11 bases at J, leaving 4 bases unmatched. CDR1 is MNHEY and CDR2 is SVGAGI in the germline V gene. The CDR3 totals 13 residues. The CDR3 DNA reads TGTGCCAGCAGTTCCGGGACTAGCGGAAAGCAGTTCTTC. Translating it yields CASSSGTSGKQFF.

Concerning this clone: The same CDR3 arises from other DNA sequences in this sample as well. V usage is TRBV30 and J usage is TRBJ2-2; 7 positions agree with TRBD2. This CDR3 region has 16 residues. Trimming cost V 5 bases and J 1 base; bases outside gene matches: 10. The germline CDR1 and CDR2 sequences are GTSNPN and SVGIG (reference sequence). DNA for the CDR3: TGTGCCTGGGGTCCGGGGGGATTCGGGAACACCGGGGAGCTGTTTTTT. Translating gives CAWGPGGFGNTGELFF.

The chain has TRBV18 and TRBJ2-7, with D possibly being TRBD2 (6 bases). Trimming took off 3 bases at V and 1 base at J, with 10 bases between the two ends. The germline CDR1 and CDR2 sequences are KGHSH and LQKENI. The CDR3 totals 14 residues. This chain's CDR3 is CASSPGGPSYEQYF. The CDR3 nucleotides are TGTGCCAGCTCACCTGGAGGGCCATCCTACGAGCAGTACTTC.

J is TRBJ2-1 and V is TRBV27; the D gene is possibly TRBD2 (6 bases). The germline gives CDR1 MNHEY, CDR2 SMNVEV (reference sequence). CDR3 length: 12 residues. The ends were cut back, 6 bases at V and 8 bases at J, with 11 bases in the middle. DNA for the CDR3: TGTGCCAGCAGAGAGCGGGTCGATGAGCAGTTCTTC. Its protein is CASRERVDEQFF.

The gene calls are TRBV10-3 and TRBJ2-1; TRBD1 agrees at 7 bases. Germline-derived CDR1 and CDR2 are ENHRY and SYGVKD. The CDR3 contains 14 residues. V shed 8 bases and J 8 bases; nucleotides not matched to a gene: 12. The CDR3 here is CAISKGQDLDEQFF. The CDR3 DNA reads TGTGCCATCTCGAAAGGACAGGATTTGGATGAGCAGTTCTTC.

The V gene is TRBV19, the J gene TRBJ1-2; 7 nucleotides line up with TRBD1. Germline-derived CDR1 and CDR2 are LNHDA and SQIVND (reference sequence). Germline trimming cut 3 bases from V and 3 bases from J; bases unmatched to any gene: 4. The CDR3 is 14 residues long. This CDR3 is CASSIGQVDYGYTF. The CDR3, as DNA: TGTGCCAGTAGTATCGGACAGGTTGACTATGGCTACACCTTC.

This clone was recorded only once. The V call is TRBV5-1, the J call TRBJ2-7; TRBD2 aligns across 8 bases. Germline lookup yields CDR1 SGHRS and CDR2 YFSETQ. This CDR3 contains 14 residues. With 2 bases clipped from V and 0 bases from J, the junction kept 1 base outside the gene matches. In DNA form, the CDR3 reads TGCGCCAGCAGCTTCAGCGGGAGCTCCTACGAGCAGTACTTC. Amino acids: CASSFSGSSYEQYF.

This rearrangement joins TRBV7-3 to TRBJ2-2; 9 bases match TRBD1. V trimming: 5 bases; J trimming: 4 bases; junction bases outside the gene matches: 5. The germline gives CDR1 SGHTA, CDR2 FQGTGA. The CDR3 consists of 15 residues. The CDR3, as DNA: TGTGCCAGCAGCCAAACAGGGGGCGTCACCGGGGAGCTGTTTTTT. It encodes CASSQTGGVTGELFF. Full variable domain (rest looked up from reference TRBV7-3 and TRBJ2-2): GAGVSQTPSNKVTEKGKYVELRCDPISGHTALYWYRQSLGQGPEFLIYFQGTGAADDSGLPNDRFFAVRPEGSVSTLKIQRTERGDSAVYLCASSQTGGVTGELFFGEGSRLTVL.

The chain couples TRBV2 to TRBJ2-2; the D gene is possibly TRBD1 (6 bases). Germline CDR1 SNHLY, CDR2 FYNNEI. The CDR3 runs to 14 residues. V lost 4 bases and J lost 4, with 10 bases in between. CDR3 in amino acids: CASSVGDITGELFF. The CDR3 DNA reads TGTGCCAGCAGTGTAGGGGACATCACCGGGGAGCTGTTTTTT.

This chain joins TRBV18 and TRBJ2-7, with 7 bases identical to TRBD1. The CDR3 spans 15 residues. V lost 3 bases to trimming and J lost 6 bases; unmatched junction nucleotides: 11. The germline CDR1 and CDR2 sequences are KGHSH and LQKENI. The CDR3 sequence is CASSPLDREGREQYF. Written as DNA, the CDR3 is TGTGCCAGCTCACCGCTCGACAGGGAAGGTCGCGAGCAGTACTTC.

V and J are TRBV7-9 and TRBJ1-1, with TRBD1 as a possible D gene (6 bases). V lost 8 bases and J lost 0, with 16 bases in between. The CDR3 has 15 residues. The V gene's germline CDR1 is SEHNR and CDR2 FQNEAQ (reference sequence). CDR3 DNA sequence: TGTGCCAGCTCAAATAGGGGGACGATGAACACTGAAGCTTTCTTT. It codes for CASSNRGTMNTEAFF.

The rearrangement uses TRBV19 and TRBJ1-1; TRBD1 is a possible D gene (5 bases). The CDR3 covers 13 residues. Germline CDR1 reads LNHDA; CDR2 reads SQIVND (reference sequence). CDR3 in DNA: TGTGCTACGGGCCGGGGGTTAGGCACTGAAGCTTTCTTT. Amino acid sequence: CATGRGLGTEAFF.

The gene calls are TRBV6-1 and TRBJ2-7, with D maybe TRBD2 (6 bases). V lost 11 bases and J 3 bases, leaving 17 bases between the germline ends. The CDR3 is 13 residues long. In germline, CDR1 is MNHNS, CDR2 SASEGT. In DNA, the CDR3 is TGTGCCTGCCGGTGGGGGGTCAACTACGAGCAGTACTTC. It codes for CACRWGVNYEQYF.

The chain uses TRBV5-4 and TRBJ2-3; D is unresolved. The germline gives CDR1 SGHNT, CDR2 YYREEE (reference sequence). V was trimmed by 2 bases and J by 3 bases, leaving 4 bases between them. There are 12 residues in the CDR3. The CDR3 spells CASSFGTDTQYF. For the CDR3, the DNA is TGTGCCAGCAGCTTCGGGACAGATACGCAGTATTTT.

The chain combines TRBV27 with TRBJ1-5, with D maybe TRBD1 (6 bases). V was clipped by 7 bases and J by 5 bases, with 18 bases between them. Per the germline V gene, CDR1 is MNHEY and CDR2 is SMNVEV (reference sequence). The CDR3 contains 15 residues. The CDR3 DNA is TGTGCCAGCATCCCATGGGGGGGCCGCCATCAGCCCCAGCATTTT. This translates into CASIPWGGRHQPQHF.